The clone carrying this T cell receptor (beta chain) came up a few times. Its antigen is unidentified. TCRdb fed the 5' RACE reads into MiXCR, producing one record per CDR3 protein. The table lists about 470,000 distinct CDR3 sequences, approximately 23% of them singletons, with around 12% in the top ten. The length of the CDR3 is 15 residues. The ends were cut back, 2 bases at V and 6 bases at J, with 15 bases in the middle. Germline values: CDR1 KGHSH, CDR2 LQKENI. This entry belongs to a study of T-cell memory formation after mild COVID-19. Regarding the study as a whole: Researchers report contracting CD4+ clones mostly in CM and EM, with CD8+ clones in EMRA. Confirmation of SARS-CoV-2 specificity was lacking for second-wave clones peaking day 37. Several responding clones turned up in pre-infection memory, indicating that cross-reactive memory may have taken part.

The sequence was obtained from an adult woman who had mild COVID-19 (a few samples of this study predate the infection). Cell type and time point are not known. The chain employs TRBV18 and TRBJ2-3; D call uncertain. Sequenced sample: PBMCs or a T cell subset sorted from them (not recorded which). CDR3 nucleotides: TGTGCCAGCTCACCAGGGGATTCATTGACGGATACGCAGTATTTT. Translation gives CASSPGDSLTDTQYF.